A selection of T cell receptor beta chains follows, all from one sample in a study of cytomegalovirus exposure and HLA in healthy donors. The assay was immunoSEQ multiplex PCR, and TCRdb's table has in-frame clones only and misses some. The listing contains more than 95,000 clones. The specimen sequenced was PBMCs. The receptors come from a man aged 18 to 29 in good health and CMV-seronegative. Both conserved end residues are part of each CDR3. The D gene is left open where the match is weak.

D gene	V gene	J gene	CDR3 protein	CDR3 DNA
TRBD2	TRBV4-1	TRBJ2-5	CASSQAGSSGGMETQYF	TGCGCCAGCAGCCAAGCTGGGAGCAGCGGGGGGATGGAGACCCAGTACTTC
TRBD1	TRBV6-5	TRBJ2-1	CAAGGLSGGNEQFF	TGTGCCGCAGGTGGGCTATCAGGGGGCAATGAGCAGTTCTTC
TRBD2	TRBV19	TRBJ2-5	CASSLLAVGETQYF	TGTGCCAGTAGTCTTCTAGCGGTCGGAGAGACCCAGTACTTC
-	TRBV19	TRBJ2-1	CASSRVYNEQFF	TGTGCCAGTAGTAGAGTGTACAATGAGCAGTTCTTC
-	TRBV6-1	TRBJ1-4	CASSSGSFEKLFF	TGTGCCAGCAGTTCAGGGTCATTCGAAAAACTGTTTTTT
TRBD1	TRBV23-1	TRBJ2-2	CASSFGTGGLSGELFF	TGCGCCAGCAGCTTTGGGACAGGGGGTTTATCCGGGGAGCTGTTTTTT
-	TRBV5-4	TRBJ2-3	CASSLTGYTDTQYF	TGTGCCAGCAGCTTGACAGGTTACACAGATACGCAGTATTTT
-	TRBV7-9	TRBJ2-5	CASSLEQTQYF	TGTGCCAGCAGCTTAGAGCAGACCCAGTACTTC
-	TRBV30	TRBJ1-5	CAWSPGGNQPQHF	TGTGCCTGGAGCCCAGGGGGCAATCAGCCCCAGCATTTT
TRBD2	TRBV7-2	TRBJ2-5	CASSPPERGEETQYF	TGTGCCAGCAGCCCTCCGGAGCGGGGGGAAGAGACCCAGTACTTC
TRBD2	TRBV6-1	TRBJ2-7	CASSELGGSYEQYF	TGTGCCAGCAGTGAATTGGGCGGGAGCTACGAGCAGTACTTC
-	TRBV7-9	TRBJ1-2	CASSQPQGNRGYTF	TGTGCCAGCAGCCAACCTCAGGGGAATCGTGGCTACACCTTC
TRBD1	TRBV2	TRBJ1-2	CASSETDRGRYGYTF	TGTGCCAGCAGTGAAACGGACAGGGGAAGGTATGGCTACACCTTC
TRBD2	TRBV5-1	TRBJ2-3	CASSPLSGGFEDTQYF	TGCGCCAGCAGCCCCCTGAGCGGGGGGTTTGAAGATACGCAGTATTTT
-	TRBV6-5	TRBJ1-1	CASSYGGVNTEAFF	TGTGCCAGCAGTTACGGCGGGGTGAACACTGAAGCTTTCTTT
-	TRBV29-1	TRBJ1-5	CSVKGAPEGAQHF	TGCAGCGTGAAGGGAGCCCCCGAGGGGGCCCAGCATTTT
TRBD2	TRBV6-1	TRBJ2-3	CASSANSGTSTDTQYF	TGTGCCAGCAGTGCAAATAGCGGGACTAGCACAGATACGCAGTATTTT
-	TRBV27	TRBJ1-5	CASKPGHYSNQPQHF	TGTGCCAGCAAGCCGGGACACTATAGCAATCAGCCCCAGCATTTT
-	TRBV28	TRBJ2-7	CASMSGPYEQYF	TGTGCCAGCATGAGCGGGCCTTACGAGCAGTACTTC
-	TRBV18	TRBJ2-7	CASSQTDDEQYF	TGTGCCAGCTCTCAGACAGACGACGAGCAGTACTTC
TRBD1	TRBV2	TRBJ1-5	CASREDRVANQPQHF	TGTGCCAGCAGGGAGGACAGGGTGGCAAATCAGCCCCAGCATTTT
-	TRBV28	TRBJ1-3	CASSFASGPGNTIYF	TGTGCCAGCAGTTTCGCATCAGGCCCTGGAAACACCATATATTTT
-	TRBV18	TRBJ1-4	CASSRPGDFNEKLFF	TGTGCCAGCTCGCGCCCCGGAGACTTTAATGAAAAACTGTTTTTT
-	TRBV9	TRBJ2-1	CASSVATAVPYNEQFF	TGTGCCAGCAGCGTAGCTACAGCGGTCCCCTACAATGAGCAGTTCTTC
TRBD2	TRBV5-1	TRBJ2-5	CASSRGLAGPAEQETQYF	TGCGCCAGCAGCCGGGGACTAGCGGGACCAGCTGAACAAGAGACCCAGTACTTC
-	TRBV7-2	TRBJ2-1	CASSLRSTSASLSEQFF	TGTGCCAGCAGCTTAAGGTCTACGAGCGCCAGTCTCAGTGAGCAGTTCTTC
TRBD1	TRBV18	TRBJ2-7	CASSPLQTGGSGEQYF	TGTGCCAGCTCACCACTACAGACAGGGGGCTCGGGGGAGCAGTACTTC
TRBD1	TRBV5-1	TRBJ2-1	CASSLGATGTGFMTDEQFF	TGCGCCAGCAGCTTGGGCGCTACCGGGACAGGGTTTATGACCGATGAGCAGTTCTTC
-	TRBV6-5	TRBJ1-2	CASSYSDPSGGYTF	TGTGCCAGCAGTTACTCGGATCCGTCGGGAGGCTACACCTTC
TRBD1	TRBV6-1	TRBJ2-5	CASSERGTGETQYF	TGTGCCAGCAGTGAAAGAGGGACAGGAGAGACCCAGTACTTC
TRBD1	TRBV29-1	TRBJ1-4	CSVGQVGDEKLFF	TGCAGCGTGGGACAGGTTGGTGATGAAAAACTGTTTTTT
-	TRBV29-1	TRBJ1-3	CSVGHAGNTIYF	TGCAGCGTTGGGCATGCCGGAAACACCATATATTTT